The rows below give T cell receptor beta chains drawn from one sample of a study of T cells in narcolepsy. The table came from immunoSEQ multiplex PCR; TCRdb's copy has only in-frame clones and leaves some out. The sample contains about 15,000 clones, about 85% of which appear only once. The sequenced sample consisted of memory (CD45RA-) CD4+ T cells from blood. The receptors shown here come from a human donor in good health. Each CDR3 is given with its conserved first and last residue. A D gene is named only where the DNA matches it firmly. A clone size is listed for some rows: how often the clone was seen (once, few, many), or a class if it is expanded.

j_gene	abundance	v_gene	d_gene	CDR3aa	CDR3nt
TRBJ2-3	.	TRBV5-4	.	CASSLKPKTSPALATDTQYF	TGTGCCAGCAGCTTAAAGCCCAAGACTAGTCCCGCCCTCGCCACAGATACGCAGTATTTT
TRBJ2-1	.	TRBV11-2	.	CASRLQGNEQFF	TGTGCCAGCAGACTACAGGGCAATGAGCAGTTCTTC
TRBJ2-4	few	TRBV19	.	CASSPPLEKNIQYF	TGTGCCAGTAGCCCCCCGCTGGAAAAAAACATTCAGTACTTC
TRBJ2-7	.	TRBV7-8	.	CASSSAGRRTYEQYF	TGTGCCAGCAGTTCAGCCGGAAGGCGAACCTACGAGCAGTACTTC
TRBJ2-1	.	TRBV12-5	TRBD1	CASGHRDRARTGTGDEQFF	TGTGCTAGTGGTCATCGGGACAGGGCAAGAACAGGAACAGGGGATGAGCAGTTCTTC
TRBJ2-5	.	TRBV7-2	.	CASSLARGVEETQYF	TGTGCCAGCAGCTTAGCCCGAGGAGTCGAAGAGACCCAGTACTTC
TRBJ1-3	.	TRBV19	.	CASSISWQINTIYF	TGTGCCAGTAGTATTTCTTGGCAGATTAACACCATATATTTT
TRBJ1-5	.	TRBV7-9	.	CASSPPGGMLQPQHF	TGTGCCAGCAGCCCCCCCGGGGGCATGTTGCAGCCCCAGCATTTT
TRBJ2-2	.	TRBV18	.	CASSRASSAGFRTGELFF	TGTGCCAGCTCACGGGCTTCTAGCGCGGGTTTTCGCACCGGGGAGCTGTTTTTT
TRBJ2-7	.	TRBV5-6	.	CASSLGELRLGPYEQYF	TGTGCCAGCAGCTTGGGGGAGCTAAGGTTGGGCCCCTACGAGCAGTACTTC
TRBJ1-1	once	TRBV30	.	CAWTPTDSTEAFF	TGTGCTTGGACCCCTACAGACAGCACTGAAGCTTTCTTT
TRBJ2-3	.	TRBV5-1	.	CASSRGPSTDTQYF	TGCGCCAGCAGTCGGGGGCCTAGCACAGATACGCAGTATTTT
TRBJ2-7	.	TRBV11-3	TRBD1	CASSRGQGFSYEQYF	TGTGCCAGCAGCAGGGGACAGGGGTTCTCCTACGAGCAGTACTTC